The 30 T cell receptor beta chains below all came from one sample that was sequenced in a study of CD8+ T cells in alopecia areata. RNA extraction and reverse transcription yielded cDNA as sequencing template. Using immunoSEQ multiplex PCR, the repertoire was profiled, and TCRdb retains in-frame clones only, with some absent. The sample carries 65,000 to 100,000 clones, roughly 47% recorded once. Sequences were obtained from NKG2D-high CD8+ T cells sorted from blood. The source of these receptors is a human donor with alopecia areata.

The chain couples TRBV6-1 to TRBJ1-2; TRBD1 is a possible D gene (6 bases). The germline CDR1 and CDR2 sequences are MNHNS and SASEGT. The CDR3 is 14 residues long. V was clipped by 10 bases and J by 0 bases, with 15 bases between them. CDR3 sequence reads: CAITTGFSNYGYTF. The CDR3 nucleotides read TGTGCCATCACAACAGGGTTTTCTAACTATGGCTACACCTTC.

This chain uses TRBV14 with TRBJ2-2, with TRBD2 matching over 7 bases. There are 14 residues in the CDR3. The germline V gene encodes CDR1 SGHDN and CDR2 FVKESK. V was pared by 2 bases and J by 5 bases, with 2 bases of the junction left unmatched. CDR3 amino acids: CASSQISGTGELFF. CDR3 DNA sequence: TGTGCCAGCAGCCAAATTAGCGGGACCGGGGAGCTGTTTTTT.

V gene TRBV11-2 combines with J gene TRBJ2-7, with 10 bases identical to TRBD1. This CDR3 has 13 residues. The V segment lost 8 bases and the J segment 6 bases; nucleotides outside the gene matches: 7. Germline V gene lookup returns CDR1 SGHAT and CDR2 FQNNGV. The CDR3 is CASCSGTGVEQYF. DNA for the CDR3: TGTGCCAGCTGTTCCGGGACAGGGGTCGAGCAGTACTTC. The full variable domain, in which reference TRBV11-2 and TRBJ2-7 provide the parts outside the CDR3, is EAGVAQSPRYKIIEKRQSVAFWCNPISGHATLYWYQQILGQGPKLLIQFQNNGVVDDSQLPKDRFSAERLKGVDSTLKIQPAKLEDSAVYLCASCSGTGVEQYFGPGTRLTVT.

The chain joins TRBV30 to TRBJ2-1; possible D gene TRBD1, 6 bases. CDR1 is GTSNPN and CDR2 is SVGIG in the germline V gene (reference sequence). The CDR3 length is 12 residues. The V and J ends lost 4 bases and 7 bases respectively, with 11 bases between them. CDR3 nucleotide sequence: TGTGCCTGGACCAATCAGGGGAATGAGCAGTTCTTC. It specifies CAWTNQGNEQFF.

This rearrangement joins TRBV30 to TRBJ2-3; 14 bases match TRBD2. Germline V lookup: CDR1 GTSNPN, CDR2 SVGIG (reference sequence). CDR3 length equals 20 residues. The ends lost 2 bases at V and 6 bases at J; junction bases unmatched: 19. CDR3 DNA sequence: TGTGCCTGGAGTCCCATTGGGACTAGCGGGAGCTCTTGGGGCGGCGATACGCAGTATTTT. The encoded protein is CAWSPIGTSGSSWGGDTQYF.

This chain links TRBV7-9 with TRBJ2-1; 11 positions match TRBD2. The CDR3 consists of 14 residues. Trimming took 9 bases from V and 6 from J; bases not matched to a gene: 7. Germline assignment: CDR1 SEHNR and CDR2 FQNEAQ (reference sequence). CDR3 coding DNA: TGTGCCAGTTTAGCGGGAGGGCCATCCAATGAGCAGTTCTTC. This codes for CASLAGGPSNEQFF.

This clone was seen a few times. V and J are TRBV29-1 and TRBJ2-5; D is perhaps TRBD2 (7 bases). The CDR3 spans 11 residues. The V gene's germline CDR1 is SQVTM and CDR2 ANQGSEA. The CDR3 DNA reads TGCAGGGCGGGGGCCCAAGAGACCCAGTACTTC. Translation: CRAGAQETQYF.

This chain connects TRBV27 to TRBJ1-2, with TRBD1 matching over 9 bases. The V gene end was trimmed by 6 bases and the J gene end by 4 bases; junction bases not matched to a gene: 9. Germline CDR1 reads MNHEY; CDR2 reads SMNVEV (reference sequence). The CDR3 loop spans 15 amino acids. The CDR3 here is CASSTRRDRAYGYTF. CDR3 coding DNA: TGTGCCAGCAGCACGCGCCGGGACAGGGCCTATGGCTACACCTTC.

This chain's CDR3 is CASRSSYTTVNTEAFF. The DNA for the CDR3 is TGCGCCAGCAGGTCTTCATATACTACGGTGAACACTGAAGCTTTCTTT. The chain uses TRBV5-1 and TRBJ1-1; D unresolved. V was trimmed by 5 bases and J by 0 bases, leaving 17 bases between them. The germline gives CDR1 SGHRS, CDR2 YFSETQ. The CDR3 consists of 16 residues. The full variable domain, completed using reference TRBV5-1 and TRBJ1-1, is KAGVTQTPRYLIKTRGQQVTLSCSPISGHRSVSWYQQTPGQGLQFLFEYFSETQRNKGNFPGRFSGRQFSNSRSEMNVSTLELGDSALYLCASRSSYTTVNTEAFFGQGTRLTVV.

CDR3 in amino acids: CATSIPDRGADTQYF. CDR3 sequence (DNA): TGTGCCACCAGCATACCGGACAGGGGCGCAGATACGCAGTATTTT. The chain recombines TRBV15 with TRBJ2-3; TRBD1 aligns across 9 bases. The V and J ends lost 4 bases and 4 bases, in that order; junction bases with no gene match: 6. This CDR3 region has 15 residues. Germline V gene data show CDR1 as LNHNV and CDR2 as YYDKDF (reference sequence).

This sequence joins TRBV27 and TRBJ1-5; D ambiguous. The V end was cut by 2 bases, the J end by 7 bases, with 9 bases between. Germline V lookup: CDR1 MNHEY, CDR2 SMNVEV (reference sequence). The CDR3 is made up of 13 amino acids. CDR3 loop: CASSLHSAQPQHF. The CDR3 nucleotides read TGTGCCAGCAGTTTACATTCAGCGCAGCCCCAGCATTTT.

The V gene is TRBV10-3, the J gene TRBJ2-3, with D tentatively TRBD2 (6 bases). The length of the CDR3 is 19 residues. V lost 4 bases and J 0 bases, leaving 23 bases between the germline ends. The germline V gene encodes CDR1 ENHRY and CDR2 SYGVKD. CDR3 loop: CAISAPRENSGLSTDTQYF. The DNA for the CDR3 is TGTGCCATCAGTGCCCCGAGGGAGAATAGCGGATTAAGCACAGATACGCAGTATTTT.

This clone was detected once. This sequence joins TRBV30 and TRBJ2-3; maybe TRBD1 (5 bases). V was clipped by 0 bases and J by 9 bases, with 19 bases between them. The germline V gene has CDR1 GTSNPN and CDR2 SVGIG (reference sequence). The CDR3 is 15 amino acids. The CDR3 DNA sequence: TGTGCCTGGAGTGTAGGGGCAGGACCCAGAAGGACGCAGTATTTT. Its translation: CAWSVGAGPRRTQYF.

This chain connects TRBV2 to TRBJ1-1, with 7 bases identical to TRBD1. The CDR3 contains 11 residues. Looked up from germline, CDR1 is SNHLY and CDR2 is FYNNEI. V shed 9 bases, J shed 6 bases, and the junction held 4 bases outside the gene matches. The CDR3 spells CARQGSAEAFF. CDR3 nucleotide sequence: TGTGCCAGACAGGGGTCGGCTGAAGCTTTCTTT. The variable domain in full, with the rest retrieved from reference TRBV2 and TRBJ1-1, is EPEVTQTPSHQVTQMGQEVILRCVPISNHLYFYWYRQILGQKVEFLVSFYNNEISEKSEIFDDQFSVERPDGSNFTLKIRSTKLEDSAMYFCARQGSAEAFFGQGTRLTVV.

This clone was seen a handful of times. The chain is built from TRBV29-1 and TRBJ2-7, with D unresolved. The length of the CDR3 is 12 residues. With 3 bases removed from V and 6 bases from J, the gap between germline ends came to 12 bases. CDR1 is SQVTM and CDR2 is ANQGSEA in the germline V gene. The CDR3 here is CSVEGEGAEQYF. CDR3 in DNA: TGCAGCGTTGAGGGTGAAGGCGCCGAGCAGTACTTC.

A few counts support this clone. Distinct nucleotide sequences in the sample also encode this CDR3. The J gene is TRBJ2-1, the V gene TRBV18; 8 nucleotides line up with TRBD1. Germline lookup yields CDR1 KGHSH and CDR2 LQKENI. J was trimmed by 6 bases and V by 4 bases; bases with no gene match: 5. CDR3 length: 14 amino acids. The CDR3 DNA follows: TGTGCCAGCTCACTTGGACAGGGAGGCAATGAGCAGTTCTTC. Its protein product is CASSLGQGGNEQFF. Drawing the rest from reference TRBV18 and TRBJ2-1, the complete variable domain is NAGVMQNPRHLVRRRGQEARLRCSPMKGHSHVYWYRQLPEEGLKFMVYLQKENIIDESGMPKERFSAEFPKEGPSILRIQQVVRGDSAAYFCASSLGQGGNEQFFGPGTRLTVL.

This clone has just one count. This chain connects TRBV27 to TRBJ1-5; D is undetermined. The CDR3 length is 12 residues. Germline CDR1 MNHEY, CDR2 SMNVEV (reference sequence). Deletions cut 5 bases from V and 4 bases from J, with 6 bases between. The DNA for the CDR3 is TGTGCCAGCAGTCCCCCAAATCAGCCCCAGCATTTT. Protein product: CASSPPNQPQHF.

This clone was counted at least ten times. The CDR3 spells CASRPFGDYEQYF. The CDR3 coding sequence is TGTGCCAGCAGGCCCTTTGGGGACTACGAGCAGTACTTC. This chain joins TRBV28 and TRBJ2-7; D unclear. From germline, CDR1 is MDHEN and CDR2 SYDVKM. This CDR3 has 13 amino acids. Trimming took 6 bases from V and 3 from J, leaving 12 bases between them.

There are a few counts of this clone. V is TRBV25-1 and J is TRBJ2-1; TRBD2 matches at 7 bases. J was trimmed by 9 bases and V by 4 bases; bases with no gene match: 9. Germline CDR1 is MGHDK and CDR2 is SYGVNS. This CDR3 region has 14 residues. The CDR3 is CASSARGEGGEQFF. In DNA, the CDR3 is TGTGCCAGCAGTGCTCGGGGGGAAGGTGGTGAGCAGTTCTTC.

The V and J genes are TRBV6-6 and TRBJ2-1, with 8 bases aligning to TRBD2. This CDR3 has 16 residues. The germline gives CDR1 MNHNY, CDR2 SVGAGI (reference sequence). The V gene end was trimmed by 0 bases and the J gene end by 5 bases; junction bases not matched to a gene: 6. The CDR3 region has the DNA TGTGCCAGCAGTTACTCCCGGACTAGCACCGACAATGAGCAGTTCTTC. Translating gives CASSYSRTSTDNEQFF.

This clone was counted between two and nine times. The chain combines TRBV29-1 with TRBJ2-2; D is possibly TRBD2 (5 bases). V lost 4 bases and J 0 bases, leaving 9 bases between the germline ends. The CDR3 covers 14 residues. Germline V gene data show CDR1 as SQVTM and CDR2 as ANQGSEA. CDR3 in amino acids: CSVVGLANTGELFF. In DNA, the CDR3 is TGCAGCGTTGTTGGACTCGCGAACACCGGGGAGCTGTTTTTT.

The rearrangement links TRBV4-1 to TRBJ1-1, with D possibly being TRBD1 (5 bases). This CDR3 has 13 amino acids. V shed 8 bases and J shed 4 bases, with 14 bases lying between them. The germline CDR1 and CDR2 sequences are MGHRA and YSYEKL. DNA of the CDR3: TGCGCCAGCCAGGCAGGGTTAGCCACTGAAGCTTTCTTT. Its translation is CASQAGLATEAFF.

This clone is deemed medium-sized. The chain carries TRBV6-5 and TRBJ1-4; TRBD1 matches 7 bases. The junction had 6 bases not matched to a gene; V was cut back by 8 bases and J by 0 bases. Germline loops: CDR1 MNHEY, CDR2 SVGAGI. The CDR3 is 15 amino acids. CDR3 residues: CASRQGLPTNEKLFF. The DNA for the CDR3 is TGTGCCAGCCGACAGGGATTACCAACTAATGAAAAACTGTTTTTT.

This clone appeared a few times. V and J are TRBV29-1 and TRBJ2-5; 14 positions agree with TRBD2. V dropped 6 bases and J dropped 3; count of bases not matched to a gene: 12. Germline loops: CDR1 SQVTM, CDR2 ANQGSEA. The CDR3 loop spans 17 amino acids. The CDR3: CSVVSTSGGALEETQYF. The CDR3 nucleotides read TGCAGCGTGGTATCGACTAGCGGGGGGGCCTTAGAAGAGACCCAGTACTTC.

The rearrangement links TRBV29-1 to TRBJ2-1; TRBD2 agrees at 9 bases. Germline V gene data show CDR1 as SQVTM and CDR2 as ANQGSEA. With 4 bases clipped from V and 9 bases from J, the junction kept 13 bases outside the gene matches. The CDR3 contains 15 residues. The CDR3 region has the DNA TGCAGCGTTGTTGGATCAGCGGGAGGTTTGGTTGAGCAGTTCTTC. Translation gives CSVVGSAGGLVEQFF.

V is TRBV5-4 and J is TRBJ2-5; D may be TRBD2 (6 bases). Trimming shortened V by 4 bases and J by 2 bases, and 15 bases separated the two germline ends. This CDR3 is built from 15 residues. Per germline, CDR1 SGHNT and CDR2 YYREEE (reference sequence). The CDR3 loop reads CASSPRLGGQETQYF. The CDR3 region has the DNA TGTGCCAGCAGCCCCCGATTGGGGGGTCAAGAGACCCAGTACTTC.

The CDR3 loop is CASSHVQGINEQFF. CDR3 DNA: TGTGCCAGCAGCCATGTACAGGGGATTAATGAGCAGTTCTTC. This chain joins TRBV14 and TRBJ2-1; TRBD1 matches at 7 bases. Germline V gene sequence: CDR1 SGHDN, CDR2 FVKESK. The CDR3 totals 14 residues. Trimming took 3 bases from V and 7 from J; bases not matched to a gene: 6.

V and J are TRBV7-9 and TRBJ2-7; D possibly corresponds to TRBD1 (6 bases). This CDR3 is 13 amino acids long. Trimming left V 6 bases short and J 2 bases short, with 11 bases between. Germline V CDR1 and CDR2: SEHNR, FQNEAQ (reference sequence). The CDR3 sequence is CASSSQGTYEQYF. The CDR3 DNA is TGTGCCAGCAGTTCACAGGGCACCTACGAGCAGTACTTC.

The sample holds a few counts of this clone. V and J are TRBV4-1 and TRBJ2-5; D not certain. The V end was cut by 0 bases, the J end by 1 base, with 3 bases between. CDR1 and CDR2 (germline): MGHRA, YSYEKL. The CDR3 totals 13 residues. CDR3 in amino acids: CASSQEAQETQYF. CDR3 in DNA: TGCGCCAGCAGCCAAGAAGCCCAAGAGACCCAGTACTTC.

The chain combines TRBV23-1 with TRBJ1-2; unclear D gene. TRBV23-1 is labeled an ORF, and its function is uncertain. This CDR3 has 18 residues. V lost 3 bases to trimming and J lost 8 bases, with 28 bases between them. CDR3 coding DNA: TGCGCCAGCAGTCATCAGGAACGGGGAACTCACCGACCCAACGGCTACACCTTC. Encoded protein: CASSHQERGTHRPNGYTF.